Presented here are 12 T cell receptor beta chains from one specimen sequenced in a study of shared clonotypes between healthy human individuals. The table came from immunoSEQ multiplex PCR; TCRdb's copy has only in-frame clones and leaves some out. The sample holds 2 million to 3 million clones, approximately 94% seen once. The sequencing sample was made of naive CD4+ T cells from PBMCs. Regarding subset: CD45RA+ positively selected. The origin of the receptors is a man aged 18 to 30 in good health. Some clones in this sample may be carry-over from other donors' samples.

Concerning this clone itself: Other DNA sequences from this sample encode an identical CDR3 as well. V is TRBV27 and J is TRBJ1-1; 10 nucleotides agree with TRBD1. Trimming cost V 6 bases and J 4 bases; bases outside gene matches: 5. The CDR3 is 14 amino acids. The germline V gene encodes CDR1 MNHEY and CDR2 SMNVEV (reference sequence). CDR3 amino acids: CASSRQGAGTEAFF. The CDR3 coding sequence is TGTGCCAGCAGCAGACAGGGGGCTGGCACTGAAGCTTTCTTT.

This chain connects TRBV5-1 to TRBJ1-4; 12 bases map to TRBD1. J lost 4 bases, V lost 4 bases, and 5 bases had no gene match. Germline CDR1 is SGHRS and CDR2 is YFSETQ. CDR3 size: 16 residues. The CDR3 loop is CASSRGTGGNNEKLFF. CDR3 DNA: TGCGCCAGCAGCCGGGGGACAGGGGGCAATAATGAAAAACTGTTTTTT.

This chain connects TRBV28 to TRBJ1-1, with a possible D match to TRBD1 (6 bases). V lost 6 bases to trimming and J lost 7 bases, with 18 bases between them. Germline loops: CDR1 MDHEN, CDR2 SYDVKM. CDR3 size: 14 residues. CDR3 in amino acids: CASSHREGVSEAFF. In nucleotides, the CDR3 is TGTGCCAGCAGCCACAGGGAAGGTGTTAGTGAAGCTTTCTTT.

J is TRBJ2-3 and V is TRBV6-1; the match to TRBD2 covers 11 bases. This CDR3 is built from 15 residues. V shed 3 bases, J shed 6 bases, and the junction held 5 bases outside the gene matches. CDR1 is MNHNS and CDR2 is SASEGT in the germline V gene. The DNA of the CDR3 is TGTGCCAGCAGTGAGGGACTAGCGGAAGTTGATACGCAGTATTTT. Protein sequence: CASSEGLAEVDTQYF.

This clone has just one count. CDR3 amino acids: CASSPPGTSVQIGETQYF. CDR3 in DNA: TGTGCCAGCTCACCACCGGGGACTAGCGTTCAAATTGGGGAGACCCAGTACTTC. The chain combines TRBV18 with TRBJ2-5, with 10 bases fitting TRBD2. The CDR3 runs 18 residues. CDR1 is KGHSH, CDR2 LQKENI, per germline. V lost 0 bases to trimming and J lost 5 bases; unmatched junction nucleotides: 12.

The chain combines TRBV11-2 with TRBJ2-7; 9 positions match TRBD2. The length of the CDR3 is 16 residues. The J segment lost 4 bases and the V segment lost 2 bases, leaving 9 bases of the junction unmatched. Germline V gene data show CDR1 as SGHAT and CDR2 as FQNNGV. CDR3 coding DNA: TGTGCCAGCAGCTTATCCCGCGGGAGGGCCGGTTACGAGCAGTACTTC. It specifies CASSLSRGRAGYEQYF.

The J gene is TRBJ2-7, the V gene TRBV30; 11 bases align to TRBD2. The length of the CDR3 is 14 residues. CDR1 and CDR2 from the germline V gene are GTSNPN and SVGIG (reference sequence). After removal of 3 bases from V and 2 bases from J, the junction contained 3 bases not matched to a gene. The CDR3, as DNA: TGTGCCTGGAGCCCGACTAGCGGGACCTACGAGCAGTACTTC. It codes for CAWSPTSGTYEQYF.

Only one count was recorded for this clone. The CDR3 protein is CASSEEAGRTEYEQYF. In DNA, the CDR3 is TGTGCCAGCAGTGAAGAGGCCGGGAGAACGGAATACGAGCAGTACTTC. The chain uses TRBV6-1 and TRBJ2-7; weak D call: TRBD2 (6 bases). Germline assignment: CDR1 MNHNS and CDR2 SASEGT. V lost 1 base to trimming and J lost 4 bases, with 17 bases between them. The CDR3 consists of 16 residues.

The rearrangement uses TRBV7-9 and TRBJ1-5; a possible D gene is TRBD1 (6 bases). Germline-derived CDR1 and CDR2 are SEHNR and FQNEAQ (reference sequence). The CDR3 is made up of 15 amino acids. The V and J ends lost 4 bases and 1 base respectively, with 11 bases between them. CDR3 bases: TGTGCCAGCAGCTCCGACAGGATGAGCAATCAGCCCCAGCATTTT. It yields the protein CASSSDRMSNQPQHF.

This chain connects TRBV2 to TRBJ2-5; no clear D gene. TRBJ2-7 matches the DNA end more closely, so the J call is doubtful. The CDR3 spans 14 residues. Germline V CDR1 and CDR2: SNHLY, FYNNEI. Here the CDR3 reads CASTVQQTSYEQYF. CDR3 nucleotides: TGTGCCAGCACCGTCCAGCAAACTTCCTACGAGCAGTACTTC.

The V gene is TRBV30, the J gene TRBJ1-4, with D hard to call. The germline gives CDR1 GTSNPN, CDR2 SVGIG (reference sequence). The CDR3 extends over 16 amino acids. The V end lost 4 bases, the J end lost 0 bases, and 15 bases lay between the germline ends. The CDR3: CAWNIRLSATNEKLFF. In DNA, the CDR3 is TGTGCCTGGAATATAAGATTAAGTGCAACTAATGAAAAACTGTTTTTT.

This chain joins TRBV9 and TRBJ1-5; 7 bases are a match to TRBD1. Germline assignment: CDR1 SGDLS and CDR2 YYNGEE. V trimming: 7 bases; J trimming: 6 bases; junction bases outside the gene matches: 7. The CDR3 totals 13 residues. This CDR3 is CASEGAAGQPQHF. Written as DNA, the CDR3 is TGTGCCAGCGAGGGGGCGGCGGGTCAGCCCCAGCATTTT.